This TCR beta chain was sequenced for a study of regulatory T cells in long-lasting Graves disease. At the level of the study: Antithyroid drug exposure in newly diagnosed Graves' patients had lasted under 3 months.

In building TCR beta libraries, iRepertoire HTBI primers were used together with Arm-PCR of CDR3 regions. TCRdb called the multiplex PCR reads again in MiXCR, with one record for every CDR3 protein. The sample carries about 540,000 distinct CDR3 sequences, roughly 14% recorded once. This clonotype came up many times. Time point given: newly diagnosed GD, antithyroid drugs for less than 3 months. PBMC-derived RNA was used for the TCR library. The patient group derived from an endocrinology department in Xi'an, China. CDR3 length equals 14 residues. Unmatched junction bases numbered 8, after V lost 5 bases and J lost 4 bases. In germline, CDR1 is ENHRY, CDR2 SYGVKD. Another study also made use of these data, one on T cells in Graves' hyperthyroidism and ophthalmopathy. That work states: Any patient presenting with uncontrolled infection, other autoimmune disease, pregnancy or lactation was left out. A first-round RT-PCR of the TCR CDR3 used the HTBI primer set.

V and J are TRBV10-3 and TRBJ2-7; TRBD1 matches 7 bases. The sequence was obtained from a man aged 30 to 39 with Graves disease. The material was peripheral blood mononuclear cells (PBMCs), obtained at new diagnosis, from a patient treated with antithyroid drugs. CDR3 region: CAISPALQGYEQYF. CDR3 coding DNA: TGTGCCATCAGTCCGGCATTACAGGGGTACGAGCAGTACTTC.